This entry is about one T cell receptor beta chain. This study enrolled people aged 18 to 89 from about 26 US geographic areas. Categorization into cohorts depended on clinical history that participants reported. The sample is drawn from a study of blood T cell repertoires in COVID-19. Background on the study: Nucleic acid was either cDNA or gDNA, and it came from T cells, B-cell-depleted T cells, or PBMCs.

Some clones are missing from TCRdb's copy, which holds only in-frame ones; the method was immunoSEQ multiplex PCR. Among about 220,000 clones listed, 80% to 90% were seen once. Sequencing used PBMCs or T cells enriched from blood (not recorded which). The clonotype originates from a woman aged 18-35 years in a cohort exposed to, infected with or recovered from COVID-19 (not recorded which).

This chain's CDR3 is CASSKVGLAGERYEQYF. CDR3 nucleotides: TGTGCCAGCAGCAAAGTCGGACTAGCGGGAGAGCGCTACGAGCAGTACTTC. V gene TRBV21-1 combines with J gene TRBJ2-7; the D call TRBD2 from the table was never checked on the DNA. TRBV21-1 is assigned pseudogene status. The CDR3 is 17 residues long.